A single T cell receptor (beta chain) is shown here with its context. The method was immunoSEQ multiplex PCR; TCRdb's version includes in-frame clones alone and lacks a portion of them. The data contain about 400,000 clones, approximately 86% of them singletons. The germline V gene encodes CDR1 MNHEY and CDR2 SMNVEV (reference sequence). Trimming took off 6 bases at V and 10 bases at J, with 18 bases between the two ends. This CDR3 has 13 residues. These data belong to a study of blood T cell repertoires in COVID-19. The chain links TRBV27 to TRBJ1-1; possible D gene TRBD1, 6 bases. Sequenced: PBMCs or T cells enriched from blood (not recorded which). This TCR came from a woman aged 40 to 50 with acute COVID-19. The CDR3 region has the DNA TGTGCCAGCAGATCAAGTGAGGGGGTTGCAGCTTTCTTT. Translating gives CASRSSEGVAAFF.